These T cell receptor beta chains were read from a single sample in a study of blood T cell repertoires in COVID-19. Assay: immunoSEQ multiplex PCR; the TCRdb copy retains only in-frame clones and omits some. The repertoire holds some 160,000 clones, with 87% as singletons. Sample: peripheral blood. Every receptor here comes from a woman aged 70 to 79 with COVID-19, enrolled during active disease. Both conserved end residues are part of each CDR3. A D gene is named only where the DNA matches it firmly. Clone size, where shown, is once, few, many, or a class for clones that have expanded.

j_call v_call clone_size d_call cdr3_nt cdr3_aa
TRBJ2-2 TRBV2 NA NA TGTGCCAGCAGTGATGCGGGGCGGAGGACCGGGGAGCTGTTTTTT CASSDAGRRTGELFF
TRBJ2-3 TRBV9 NA TRBD2 TGTGCCAGCAGCGTAGCCCCTAGCGGGGGGGCTGATACGCAGTATTTT CASSVAPSGGADTQYF
TRBJ2-3 TRBV2 few TRBD1 TGTGCCAGCAGTGAAGAAGGGGGCAGGGCAGATACGCAGTATTTT CASSEEGGRADTQYF
TRBJ2-1 TRBV5-1 NA TRBD2 TGCGCCAGCAGTTATGCGGGGGGGCCTGGCTCCTACAATGAGCAGTTCTTC CASSYAGGPGSYNEQFF
TRBJ1-5 TRBV2 NA NA TGTGCCAGCAGTAACAGGTTGGGCAGCAATCAGCCCCAGCATTTT CASSNRLGSNQPQHF
TRBJ2-5 TRBV10-3 NA NA TGTGCCATCAGCCAAGTGGGAGGTCAAGAGACCCAGTACTTC CAISQVGGQETQYF
TRBJ2-1 TRBV30 NA TRBD2 TGTGCCTGGAGGGAGCGGGGGGCCTCCGTCTTC CAWRERGASVF
TRBJ1-2 TRBV11-2 NA NA TGTGCCAGCAGCGTCCGGATGGGCGGCTACACCTTC CASSVRMGGYTF
TRBJ1-5 TRBV5-1 once TRBD1 TGCGCCAGCAGCCCGACAGGGGGTAGCAATCAGCCCCAGCATTTT CASSPTGGSNQPQHF
TRBJ1-3 TRBV5-1 once NA TGCGCCAGCAGCTTGGACAGAACTGGAAACACCATATATTTT CASSLDRTGNTIYF
TRBJ2-7 TRBV6-1 once NA TGTGCCAGCAGTGAAGAGCTTCAGGGGATTTCCTACGAGCAGTACTTC CASSEELQGISYEQYF
TRBJ1-1 TRBV19 once TRBD1 TGTGCCAGTAGTACGGTGGGACAGGGGTTCGCTGAAGCTTTCTTT CASSTVGQGFAEAFF
TRBJ2-2 TRBV30 once TRBD1 TGTGCCGAGGACAGGGACAACACCGGGGAGCTGTTTTTT CAEDRDNTGELFF
TRBJ1-2 TRBV5-6 few NA TGTGCCAGCAGCTTGGCCACAGTGGCCTATGGCTACACCTTC CASSLATVAYGYTF
TRBJ1-1 TRBV12-3/TRBV12-4 NA TRBD1 TGTGCCAGCAGGACAGGGGGCACTGAAGCTTTCTTT CASRTGGTEAFF
TRBJ2-1 TRBV5-1 NA NA TGCGCCAGCAGCTTGGCCAGAATATACAATGAGCAGTTCTTC CASSLARIYNEQFF
TRBJ2-5 TRBV14 NA TRBD2 TGTGCCAGCAGCCCGCAGGGACTAGCCGGCGAGACCCAGTACTTC CASSPQGLAGETQYF
TRBJ2-1 TRBV25-1 NA TRBD2 TGTGCCAGCAGACCTCGGACTAGCGGGGGCAATGAGCAGTTCTTC CASRPRTSGGNEQFF
TRBJ2-3 TRBV4-1 NA NA TGCGCCAGCAGCCGGGCCGGGGGCACAGATACGCAGTATTTT CASSRAGGTDTQYF
TRBJ2-7 TRBV6-1 NA TRBD1 TGTGCCAGCAGTGACCGAGGGACAGTCTACGAGCAGTACTTC CASSDRGTVYEQYF
TRBJ1-3 TRBV27 NA TRBD1 TGTGCCAGCAGCTTTCGTCTAGGACAGGGGGGAAACACCATATATTTT CASSFRLGQGGNTIYF
TRBJ1-6 TRBV30 NA TRBD1 TGTGCCTGGGGACAGGGAGGGTCACCCCTCCACTTT CAWGQGGSPLHF
TRBJ2-7 TRBV5-4 NA NA TGTGCCAGCAGCTCCGCAGGGGCATCCTCCCTCGAGCAGTACTTC CASSSAGASSLEQYF
TRBJ1-5 TRBV15 NA NA TGTGCCACCAGCAGAGGAACGGGGAATCAGCCCCAGCATTTT CATSRGTGNQPQHF
TRBJ1-2 TRBV19 NA NA TGTGCCAGTGATAGGCAGGGCTATGGCTACACCTTC CASDRQGYGYTF
TRBJ2-2 TRBV11-3 NA TRBD2 TGTGCCAGCAGCTCCCACTTACACGGGGGGGCCGGCACCGGGGAGCTGTTTTTT CASSSHLHGGAGTGELFF
TRBJ2-7 TRBV6-2/TRBV6-3 NA TRBD1 TGTGCCAGCAGTTTCCCGGGACAGGGGTTTTACGAGCAGTACTTC CASSFPGQGFYEQYF
TRBJ1-5 TRBV30 once TRBD1 TGTGCCTGGAGCTCAGGGGGCCGCAATCAGCCCCAGCATTTT CAWSSGGRNQPQHF
TRBJ1-2 TRBV2 few TRBD1 TGTGCCAGCAGCCCGGACAGGGTCGACGAAGGCTACACCTTC CASSPDRVDEGYTF